These 10 T cell receptor beta chains came from one sample sequenced in a study of blood T cell repertoires in COVID-19. The repertoire was sequenced with immunoSEQ multiplex PCR; TCRdb's copy has only in-frame clones and lacks some. The profile covers about 210,000 clones, with around four fifths appearing a single time and 2.9% taken by the ten largest. Input material: peripheral blood. These receptors were taken from a man in his fifties or sixties with active or convalescent COVID-19.

The V call is TRBV27, the J call TRBJ2-1; 8 bases fit TRBD2. CDR3 length: 17 residues. Trimming cost V 5 bases and J 4 bases; bases outside gene matches: 13. Per the germline V gene, CDR1 is MNHEY and CDR2 is SMNVEV (reference sequence). In DNA form, the CDR3 reads TGTGCCAGCAGTCCACTGCCCCGGAGCGGGAGTTACAATGAGCAGTTCTTC. It translates to CASSPLPRSGSYNEQFF.

This chain links TRBV13 with TRBJ2-7; 7 positions match TRBD1. V lost 4 bases and J lost 3; bases outside the gene matches: 9. The CDR3 sequence is 15 residues long. Germline V gene sequence: CDR1 PRHDT, CDR2 FYEKMQ (reference sequence). CDR3 in amino acids: CASSSRRDRVYEQYF. The CDR3 DNA follows: TGTGCCAGCAGCTCAAGACGGGACAGAGTCTACGAGCAGTACTTC. Using reference TRBV13 and TRBJ2-7 for the parts outside the CDR3, the full variable domain is AAGVIQSPRHLIKEKRETATLKCYPIPRHDTVYWYQQGPGQDPQFLISFYEKMQSDKGSIPDRFSAQQFSDYHSELNMSSLELGDSALYFCASSSRRDRVYEQYFGPGTRLTVT.

The chain has TRBV7-3 and TRBJ2-5; a possible D gene is TRBD1 (6 bases). Trimming took off 5 bases at V and 4 bases at J, with 14 bases between the two ends. This CDR3 comprises 14 residues. Germline CDR1 SGHTA, CDR2 FQGTGA. In nucleotides, the CDR3 is TGTGCCAGCAGCCCCAGGGGAAGGGGAGAGACCCAGTACTTC. Translation gives CASSPRGRGETQYF.

This clone was observed once. The genes are TRBV29-1 and TRBJ2-5; D not certain. Germline CDR1 is SQVTM and CDR2 is ANQGSEA. There are 10 residues in the CDR3. Trimming cost V 7 bases and J 5 bases, with 8 bases left between them. DNA of the CDR3: TGCAGCGATAGTAGTGAGACCCAGTACTTC. Its translation is CSDSSETQYF.

This chain joins TRBV24-1 and TRBJ2-5, with a tentative D call TRBD1 (6 bases). CDR3 length: 16 amino acids. The germline V gene has CDR1 KGHDR and CDR2 SFDVKD. Trimming removed 4 bases at V and 2 bases at J, with 16 bases between. CDR3 sequence (DNA): TGTGCCACCAGTGACCCAACAGGGCCCGGGCAAGAGACCCAGTACTTC. Translating it yields CATSDPTGPGQETQYF.

The J gene is TRBJ1-1, the V gene TRBV27; TRBD1 might be the D (5 bases). The CDR3 is 15 residues long. Germline CDR1 is MNHEY and CDR2 is SMNVEV (reference sequence). The V gene lost 2 bases and the J gene lost 0 bases, with 10 bases spanning the gap. CDR3 sequence (DNA): TGTGCCAGCAGTTTAACCCAGGGCTTGAACACTGAAGCTTTCTTT. Translating gives CASSLTQGLNTEAFF.

The rearrangement joins TRBV28 to TRBJ2-7; TRBD1 matches 9 bases. Per germline, CDR1 MDHEN and CDR2 SYDVKM. V trimming: 5 bases; J trimming: 3 bases; junction bases outside the gene matches: 8. The CDR3 covers 15 residues. CDR3 bases: TGTGCCAGCAGTATCATACAGGGGGCGGACTACGAGCAGTACTTC. This gives the protein CASSIIQGADYEQYF.

The V and J genes are TRBV5-4 and TRBJ2-3; D uncertain. The CDR3 is 14 amino acids. Germline CDR1 SGHNT, CDR2 YYREEE (reference sequence). V lost 3 bases and J lost 3, with 11 bases in between. The CDR3 DNA follows: TGTGCCAGCAGCTCGATGGCATCGACAGATACGCAGTATTTT. It is translated as CASSSMASTDTQYF.

The V call is TRBV29-1, the J call TRBJ1-2, with 10 bases that match TRBD1. Germline-derived CDR1 and CDR2 are SQVTM and ANQGSEA. V shed 4 bases, J shed 7 bases, and the junction held 9 bases outside the gene matches. This CDR3 comprises 14 residues. CDR3 protein: CSVGADRGVSGYTF. In DNA form, the CDR3 reads TGCAGCGTTGGCGCGGACAGGGGGGTGTCTGGCTACACCTTC.

The chain joins TRBV7-2 to TRBJ1-2; D remains ambiguous. Deletions cut 5 bases from V and 5 bases from J, with 18 bases between. Germline values: CDR1 SGHTA, CDR2 FQGNSA. The CDR3 spans 15 residues. The CDR3 nucleotides read TGTGCCAGCAGCACACGGGGAGCCGAATCTTATGGCTACACCTTC. Protein: CASSTRGAESYGYTF.